The present TCR beta chain was sequenced within a study of cytomegalovirus exposure and HLA in healthy donors. Study details: Early release data held 85 million or so unique TCRs from HLA-typed donors. The Caucasian-associated ancestry cluster contained about 80% of the approximately 390 genotyped donors. Study outcomes and limitations: Prior analysis indicated that the majority of TCR beta V segments exhibited productivity approximately 90% or approximately 30% of the time.

Amplification used 60 Vbeta primers and 13 Jbeta primers. The data were produced by immunoSEQ multiplex PCR, yet TCRdb's version contains in-frame clones alone and is incomplete. The sample holds around 75,000 clones, about 75% seen once. For this clone: What it recognizes is unknown.

Germline-derived CDR1 and CDR2 are LNHDA and SQIVND (reference sequence). The V and J ends lost 6 bases and 7 bases, in that order; junction bases with no gene match: 11. This CDR3 has 16 residues. The receptor was isolated from a young man in good health and CMV-seronegative. Sequences were obtained from PBMCs. The chain has TRBV19 and TRBJ1-5, with 11 bases fitting TRBD1. The CDR3 reads CASRRKGTGGEQPQHF. The CDR3 region has the DNA TGTGCCAGTAGGCGAAAAGGGACAGGGGGAGAACAGCCCCAGCATTTT.